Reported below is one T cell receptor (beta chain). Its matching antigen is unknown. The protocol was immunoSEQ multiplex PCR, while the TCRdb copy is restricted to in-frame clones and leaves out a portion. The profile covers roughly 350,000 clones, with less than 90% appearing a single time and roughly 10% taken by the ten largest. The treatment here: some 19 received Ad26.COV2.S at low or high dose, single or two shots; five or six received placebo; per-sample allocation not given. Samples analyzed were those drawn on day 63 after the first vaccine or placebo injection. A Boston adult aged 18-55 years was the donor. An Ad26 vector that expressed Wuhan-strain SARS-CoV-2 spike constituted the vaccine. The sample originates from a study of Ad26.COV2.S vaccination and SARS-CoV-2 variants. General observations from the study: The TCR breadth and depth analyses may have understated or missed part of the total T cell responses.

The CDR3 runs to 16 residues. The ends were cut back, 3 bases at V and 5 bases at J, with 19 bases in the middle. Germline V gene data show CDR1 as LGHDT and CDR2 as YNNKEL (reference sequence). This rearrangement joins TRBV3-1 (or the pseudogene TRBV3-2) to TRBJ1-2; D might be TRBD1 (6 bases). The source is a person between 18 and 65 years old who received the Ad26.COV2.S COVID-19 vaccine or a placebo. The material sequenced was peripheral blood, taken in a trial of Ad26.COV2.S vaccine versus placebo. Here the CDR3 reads CASSQPSWGAGYGYTF. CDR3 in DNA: TGTGCCAGCAGCCAGCCGTCTTGGGGGGCGGGGTATGGCTACACCTTC.